This is a list of T cell receptor beta chains from one sample in a study of T-cell memory formation after mild COVID-19. Via MiXCR, TCRdb re-called the 5' RACE reads, giving one row per CDR3 protein. The sample shows a few hundred thousand distinct CDR3 sequences, around 24% of them seen only once. The sequenced material came from PBMCs or a T cell subset sorted from them (not recorded which). These receptors originate from an adult woman who had mild COVID-19 (a few samples of this study predate the infection). Cell type and time point are not known. Each CDR3 is given with its conserved first and last residue. The D gene is left open where the match is weak. The size entry is marked missing in some rows and otherwise reads once, few, many or a size class.

cdr3_aa: CASSVADRRYTQYF
cdr3_nt: TGTGCCAGCAGCGTAGCGGACCGGCGATATACGCAGTATTTT
cdr3_length: 14
clone_size: -
j_call: TRBJ2-3
v_call: TRBV9
d_call: -

cdr3_aa: CASSMGLAVTGELFF
cdr3_nt: TGTGCCAGCAGTATGGGACTAGCGGTGACCGGGGAGCTGTTTTTT
cdr3_length: 15
clone_size: few
j_call: TRBJ2-2
v_call: TRBV2
d_call: TRBD2

cdr3_aa: CATSSSSGRPQFF
cdr3_nt: TGTGCCACCAGCAGTTCTAGCGGGAGACCCCAGTTCTTC
cdr3_length: 13
clone_size: many
j_call: TRBJ2-1
v_call: TRBV15
d_call: TRBD2

cdr3_aa: CASNRRPQETQYF
cdr3_nt: TGTGCCAGTAACAGGAGGCCCCAAGAGACCCAGTACTTC
cdr3_length: 13
clone_size: -
j_call: TRBJ2-5
v_call: TRBV19
d_call: -

cdr3_aa: CASSPPGGIEQFF
cdr3_nt: TGTGCCAGCAGCCCACCCGGAGGTATCGAGCAGTTCTTC
cdr3_length: 13
clone_size: few
j_call: TRBJ2-1
v_call: TRBV11-2
d_call: -

cdr3_aa: CASSLVGRTEAFF
cdr3_nt: TGTGCCAGCAGCTTAGTTGGGCGGACTGAAGCTTTCTTT
cdr3_length: 13
clone_size: -
j_call: TRBJ1-1
v_call: TRBV7-8
d_call: -

cdr3_aa: CATGRGGQGWFGSYNEQFF
cdr3_nt: TGTGCCACCGGGAGAGGAGGACAGGGTTGGTTTGGCTCCTACAATGAGCAGTTCTTC
cdr3_length: 19
clone_size: -
j_call: TRBJ2-1
v_call: TRBV15
d_call: TRBD1

cdr3_aa: CASSPVELGELFF
cdr3_nt: TGCGCCAGCAGCCCTGTAGAATTGGGGGAGCTGTTTTTT
cdr3_length: 13
clone_size: few
j_call: TRBJ2-2
v_call: TRBV4-3
d_call: -

cdr3_aa: CASSEAPGQVVPLHF
cdr3_nt: TGTGCCAGCAGTGAAGCCCCGGGACAAGTCGTCCCCCTCCACTTT
cdr3_length: 15
clone_size: -
j_call: TRBJ1-6
v_call: TRBV6-1
d_call: -

cdr3_aa: CSARDWATDRYNEQFF
cdr3_nt: TGCAGTGCTAGAGATTGGGCAACTGACAGGTACAATGAGCAGTTCTTC
cdr3_length: 16
clone_size: -
j_call: TRBJ2-1
v_call: TRBV20-1
d_call: -

cdr3_aa: CASSQTGGENTEAFF
cdr3_nt: TGCGCCAGCAGCCAGACAGGGGGCGAGAACACTGAAGCTTTCTTT
cdr3_length: 15
clone_size: -
j_call: TRBJ1-1
v_call: TRBV4-1
d_call: TRBD1

cdr3_aa: CASSPRWSGAYNEQFF
cdr3_nt: TGTGCCAGCAGCCCTCGCTGGAGCGGGGCCTACAATGAGCAGTTCTTC
cdr3_length: 16
clone_size: few
j_call: TRBJ2-1
v_call: TRBV7-9
d_call: TRBD2

cdr3_aa: CASSFSYEQYF
cdr3_nt: TGTGCCAGCAGCTTTTCCTACGAGCAGTACTTC
cdr3_length: 11
clone_size: many
j_call: TRBJ2-7
v_call: TRBV7-2
d_call: -

cdr3_aa: CSVEGIVGPYNEQFF
cdr3_nt: TGCAGCGTTGAAGGGATAGTTGGCCCCTACAATGAGCAGTTCTTC
cdr3_length: 15
clone_size: -
j_call: TRBJ2-1
v_call: TRBV29-1
d_call: -

cdr3_aa: CSVLTGGASGYGYTF
cdr3_nt: TGCAGCGTTCTGACAGGGGGCGCATCTGGCTATGGCTACACCTTC
cdr3_length: 15
clone_size: -
j_call: TRBJ1-2
v_call: TRBV29-1
d_call: TRBD1

cdr3_aa: CAISVGGSNTEAFF
cdr3_nt: TGTGCCATCAGTGTCGGTGGCAGTAACACTGAAGCTTTCTTT
cdr3_length: 14
clone_size: few
j_call: TRBJ1-1
v_call: TRBV10-3
d_call: -

cdr3_aa: CASSQERTGYEAFF
cdr3_nt: TGCGCCAGCAGCCAAGAACGGACAGGGTACGAAGCTTTCTTT
cdr3_length: 14
clone_size: -
j_call: TRBJ1-1
v_call: TRBV4-3
d_call: TRBD1

cdr3_aa: CSSGDKPRGMNTEAFF
cdr3_nt: TGCAGCTCAGGAGACAAGCCCAGGGGCATGAACACTGAAGCTTTCTTT
cdr3_length: 16
clone_size: -
j_call: TRBJ1-1
v_call: TRBV29-1
d_call: -

cdr3_aa: CATSRARGTSAGATDTQYF
cdr3_nt: TGTGCCACCAGCAGAGCTCGGGGGACCTCAGCGGGGGCCACAGATACGCAGTATTTT
cdr3_length: 19
clone_size: -
j_call: TRBJ2-3
v_call: TRBV15
d_call: TRBD2

cdr3_aa: CASRMVLLTEAFF
cdr3_nt: TGTGCCAGCAGGATGGTTCTTCTCACTGAAGCTTTCTTT
cdr3_length: 13
clone_size: few
j_call: TRBJ1-1
v_call: TRBV12-3/TRBV12-4
d_call: -

cdr3_aa: CATSDSGIYGYTF
cdr3_nt: TGTGCCACCAGTGATTCCGGGATCTATGGCTACACCTTC
cdr3_length: 13
clone_size: few
j_call: TRBJ1-2
v_call: TRBV24-1
d_call: -

cdr3_aa: CASREGTSGTTDTQYF
cdr3_nt: TGCGCCAGCAGGGAAGGGACTAGCGGGACCACAGATACGCAGTATTTT
cdr3_length: 16
clone_size: -
j_call: TRBJ2-3
v_call: TRBV5-1
d_call: TRBD2

cdr3_aa: CASSPRTSGTGELFF
cdr3_nt: TGTGCCAGCAGCCCGAGGACTAGCGGAACCGGGGAGCTGTTTTTT
cdr3_length: 15
clone_size: few
j_call: TRBJ2-2
v_call: TRBV27
d_call: TRBD2

cdr3_aa: CASILARARNEQFF
cdr3_nt: TGTGCCAGCATTTTAGCTAGGGCTCGAAATGAGCAGTTCTTC
cdr3_length: 14
clone_size: few
j_call: TRBJ2-1
v_call: TRBV5-6
d_call: -

cdr3_aa: CATSDRDSFTDTQYF
cdr3_nt: TGTGCCACCAGTGATCGGGACAGCTTCACAGATACGCAGTATTTT
cdr3_length: 15
clone_size: -
j_call: TRBJ2-3
v_call: TRBV24-1
d_call: TRBD1

cdr3_aa: CASSQDQGITTEAFF
cdr3_nt: TGTGCCAGCAGCCAAGATCAAGGTATAACCACTGAAGCTTTCTTT
cdr3_length: 15
clone_size: few
j_call: TRBJ1-1
v_call: TRBV4-2
d_call: -

cdr3_aa: CASSLGLANVLTF
cdr3_nt: TGTGCCAGCAGCTTAGGATTGGCCAACGTCCTGACTTTC
cdr3_length: 13
clone_size: -
j_call: TRBJ2-6
v_call: TRBV7-2
d_call: -

cdr3_aa: CASSEGDRGLQPQHF
cdr3_nt: TGTGCCAGCAGTGAAGGGGACAGGGGGCTTCAGCCCCAGCATTTT
cdr3_length: 15
clone_size: few
j_call: TRBJ1-5
v_call: TRBV2
d_call: TRBD1

cdr3_aa: CASSSRLRANYGYTF
cdr3_nt: TGTGCCAGCAGCTCCCGGTTAAGGGCTAACTATGGCTACACCTTC
cdr3_length: 15
clone_size: -
j_call: TRBJ1-2
v_call: TRBV7-2
d_call: -

cdr3_aa: CASSLAVAKNIQYF
cdr3_nt: TGTGCCAGCAGCTTGGCGGTAGCCAAAAACATTCAGTACTTC
cdr3_length: 14
clone_size: many
j_call: TRBJ2-4
v_call: TRBV5-6
d_call: -

cdr3_aa: CSARDDPYRDRGPNEKLFF
cdr3_nt: TGCAGTGCTAGAGATGACCCGTACCGGGACAGGGGGCCCAATGAAAAACTGTTTTTT
cdr3_length: 19
clone_size: -
j_call: TRBJ1-4
v_call: TRBV20-1
d_call: TRBD1

cdr3_aa: CASSSGPSTEALF
cdr3_nt: TGTGCCAGCAGCTCCGGGCCCAGCACTGAAGCTTTATTT
cdr3_length: 13
clone_size: -
j_call: TRBJ1-1
v_call: TRBV7-2
d_call: -

cdr3_aa: CASSEQGNSPLHF
cdr3_nt: TGTGCCAGCAGTGAACAGGGGAATTCACCCCTCCACTTT
cdr3_length: 13
clone_size: -
j_call: TRBJ1-6
v_call: TRBV25-1
d_call: -

cdr3_aa: CASSVAVQNTGELFF
cdr3_nt: TGTGCCAGCAGCGTAGCTGTGCAGAACACCGGGGAGCTGTTTTTT
cdr3_length: 15
clone_size: -
j_call: TRBJ2-2
v_call: TRBV9
d_call: -

cdr3_aa: CASIASGTVGELFF
cdr3_nt: TGTGCCAGCATCGCTAGCGGGACTGTCGGGGAGCTGTTTTTT
cdr3_length: 14
clone_size: few
j_call: TRBJ2-2
v_call: TRBV7-9
d_call: TRBD2

cdr3_aa: CASSQEGGSGELFF
cdr3_nt: TGTGCCAGCAGCCAAGAAGGAGGCTCCGGGGAGCTGTTTTTT
cdr3_length: 14
clone_size: few
j_call: TRBJ2-2
v_call: TRBV3-1
d_call: -

cdr3_aa: CATSDRRVNNEQFF
cdr3_nt: TGTGCCACCAGTGATCGCAGGGTCAACAATGAGCAGTTCTTC
cdr3_length: 14
clone_size: -
j_call: TRBJ2-1
v_call: TRBV24-1
d_call: -

cdr3_aa: CASSWDTGGTPYYGYTF
cdr3_nt: TGTGCCAGCAGCTGGGACACAGGGGGCACCCCTTACTATGGCTACACCTTC
cdr3_length: 17
clone_size: few
j_call: TRBJ1-2
v_call: TRBV5-5
d_call: TRBD1

cdr3_aa: CSVCRDRGHNEQFF
cdr3_nt: TGCAGCGTGTGCCGGGACAGGGGCCACAATGAGCAGTTCTTC
cdr3_length: 14
clone_size: -
j_call: TRBJ2-1
v_call: TRBV29-1
d_call: TRBD1

cdr3_aa: CASTSTPGGPTYNEQFF
cdr3_nt: TGTGCCAGTACCTCTACGCCCGGGGGGCCTACCTACAATGAGCAGTTCTTC
cdr3_length: 17
clone_size: few
j_call: TRBJ2-1
v_call: TRBV19
d_call: -

cdr3_aa: CASSFFIRIGAGELKANTGELFF
cdr3_nt: TGTGCCAGCAGCTTCTTCATCCGAATCGGGGCGGGGGAACTTAAGGCGAACACCGGGGAGCTGTTTTTT
cdr3_length: 23
clone_size: once
j_call: TRBJ2-2
v_call: TRBV11-2
d_call: TRBD2

cdr3_aa: CATSSPGQGDTGELFF
cdr3_nt: TGTGCCACCAGCAGCCCGGGGCAGGGAGACACCGGGGAGCTGTTTTTT
cdr3_length: 16
clone_size: many
j_call: TRBJ2-2
v_call: TRBV15
d_call: -

cdr3_aa: CASSLDPGEAFF
cdr3_nt: TGTGCCAGCAGCTTAGACCCGGGTGAAGCTTTCTTT
cdr3_length: 12
clone_size: -
j_call: TRBJ1-1
v_call: TRBV7-6
d_call: -

cdr3_aa: CATSSHRGPNEQFF
cdr3_nt: TGTGCCACCAGCAGTCACAGGGGGCCCAATGAGCAGTTCTTC
cdr3_length: 14
clone_size: -
j_call: TRBJ2-1
v_call: TRBV15
d_call: TRBD1

cdr3_aa: CAWSVLSGTAVGYTF
cdr3_nt: TGTGCCTGGAGTGTACTAAGCGGGACGGCTGTGGGCTACACCTTC
cdr3_length: 15
clone_size: -
j_call: TRBJ1-2
v_call: TRBV30
d_call: -

cdr3_aa: CSAGTGTPPFF
cdr3_nt: TGCAGCGCTGGAACCGGGACTCCTCCGTTCTTC
cdr3_length: 11
clone_size: few
j_call: TRBJ2-1
v_call: TRBV29-1
d_call: -

cdr3_aa: CASSLRPTRGNEQFF
cdr3_nt: TGTGCCAGCAGTTTACGACCAACCAGGGGGAATGAGCAGTTCTTC
cdr3_length: 15
clone_size: many
j_call: TRBJ2-1
v_call: TRBV6-2/TRBV6-3
d_call: TRBD1

cdr3_aa: CASSVPGYEQYF
cdr3_nt: TGTGCCAGCAGTGTTCCGGGATACGAGCAGTACTTC
cdr3_length: 12
clone_size: once
j_call: TRBJ2-7
v_call: TRBV2
d_call: -

cdr3_aa: CAISESDRVLNEQFF
cdr3_nt: TGTGCCATCAGTGAGTCAGATCGTGTTTTAAATGAGCAGTTCTTC
cdr3_length: 15
clone_size: -
j_call: TRBJ2-1
v_call: TRBV10-3
d_call: -

cdr3_aa: CASSQDRETGLYNEQFF
cdr3_nt: TGTGCCAGCAGCCAAGATCGGGAAACGGGCCTCTACAATGAGCAGTTCTTC
cdr3_length: 17
clone_size: -
j_call: TRBJ2-1
v_call: TRBV3-1
d_call: -

cdr3_aa: CASKNRGPHWSNYGYTF
cdr3_nt: TGTGCCAGCAAGAACCGAGGCCCCCACTGGTCTAACTATGGCTACACCTTC
cdr3_length: 17
clone_size: few
j_call: TRBJ1-2
v_call: TRBV12-3/TRBV12-4
d_call: -

cdr3_aa: CSAVRQVRDTEAFF
cdr3_nt: TGCAGTGCTGTCCGACAGGTCAGGGACACTGAAGCTTTCTTT
cdr3_length: 14
clone_size: -
j_call: TRBJ1-1
v_call: TRBV20-1
d_call: -

cdr3_aa: CSARSQGDLNTEAFF
cdr3_nt: TGCAGTGCTAGATCACAGGGGGACCTGAACACTGAAGCTTTCTTT
cdr3_length: 15
clone_size: few
j_call: TRBJ1-1
v_call: TRBV20-1
d_call: TRBD1

cdr3_aa: CASTPSGDFGTDTQYF
cdr3_nt: TGTGCCAGCACCCCCAGTGGGGATTTTGGCACAGATACGCAGTATTTT
cdr3_length: 16
clone_size: few
j_call: TRBJ2-3
v_call: TRBV7-2
d_call: -

cdr3_aa: CASSSLAGVTGELFF
cdr3_nt: TGTGCCAGCAGCTCACTAGCGGGAGTAACCGGGGAGCTGTTTTTT
cdr3_length: 15
clone_size: -
j_call: TRBJ2-2
v_call: TRBV11-2
d_call: TRBD2

cdr3_aa: CASSFQGGTGANVLTF
cdr3_nt: TGTGCCAGCAGTTTTCAAGGGGGAACTGGGGCCAACGTCCTGACTTTC
cdr3_length: 16
clone_size: -
j_call: TRBJ2-6
v_call: TRBV6-5
d_call: -

cdr3_aa: CSVEDLMAGKGYEQYF
cdr3_nt: TGCAGCGTTGAAGATCTGATGGCAGGGAAGGGCTACGAGCAGTACTTC
cdr3_length: 16
clone_size: -
j_call: TRBJ2-7
v_call: TRBV29-1
d_call: -

cdr3_aa: CAISAGTGRETQYF
cdr3_nt: TGTGCCATCAGTGCCGGGACAGGGAGGGAGACCCAGTACTTC
cdr3_length: 14
clone_size: many
j_call: TRBJ2-5
v_call: TRBV10-3
d_call: TRBD1